The count of the clone carrying this T cell receptor (beta chain) is one. The authors' processing: Quantification of nucleated cells was approximated via reference gene primer amplification. Using immunoSEQ multiplex PCR, the repertoire was profiled, and TCRdb retains in-frame clones only, with some absent. From that table come the V and J calls and clone size; the DNA was used to work out D and trimming. The sample records approximately 230,000 clones, 85% to 90% being singletons. Grouping used clinical history reported by participants in a survey and questionnaire. Recovered status applied to Cohort 3 donors who had two consecutive negative PCRs. It also applied to those with clearance or with symptom resolution. The data were obtained in a study of blood T cell repertoires in COVID-19. Specimen: PBMCs or T cells enriched from blood (not recorded which). The clonotype was recovered from a man aged 40-55 years who had recovered from COVID-19.

The CDR3 sequence: CASSERAGNQPQHF. CDR3 sequence (DNA): TGTGCCAGCAGTGAGAGGGCCGGCAATCAGCCCCAGCATTTT. This rearrangement joins TRBV2 to TRBJ1-5; no definite D call. The germline V and J ends were trimmed by 3 bases and 2 bases, with 8 bases remaining between them. The CDR3 length is 14 residues. The germline CDR1 and CDR2 sequences are SNHLY and FYNNEI.